The 32 T cell receptor beta chains in this list originate from one sample, sequenced in a study of cytomegalovirus exposure and HLA in healthy donors (dated by TCRdb to about 2017). The library came from the immunoSEQ multiplex PCR assay. The table comes from immuneACCESS by way of TCRdb, which keeps in-frame sequences with V and J called. Part of the clones is missing from these tables; in studies checked, under half for an unresolved V gene and the rest for unknown reasons. For this sample the table gives 170,000 or so clones, of which approximately 83% were detected only once. The ten largest account for about 2.8% of the sample. Sequencing was performed on PBMCs. These receptor sequences come from a woman younger than 30 in good health and CMV-seropositive.

The chain recombines TRBV6-5 with TRBJ2-7; D is unresolved. Germline V gene sequence: CDR1 MNHEY, CDR2 SVGAGI. This CDR3 comprises 15 residues. Trimming stripped 4 bases from V and 1 base from J, with 14 bases between. The CDR3 loop is CASSSSSRVSYEQYF. For the CDR3, the DNA is TGTGCCAGCAGTTCCTCCTCCCGGGTGTCCTACGAGCAGTACTTC.

This clone was found once. The chain recombines TRBV18 with TRBJ1-2, with 7 bases lining up with TRBD1. Trimming removed 3 bases from V and 8 bases from J; junction bases left unmatched: 3. The CDR3 covers 12 residues. Germline CDR1 KGHSH, CDR2 LQKENI. CDR3 DNA: TGTGCCAGCTCACCGACAGGGATGGGCTACACCTTC. Translation: CASSPTGMGYTF.

V and J are TRBV7-2 and TRBJ2-1; 10 bases map to TRBD2. V was clipped by 0 bases and J by 8 bases; unmatched bases: 4. Germline CDR1 is SGHTA and CDR2 is FQGNSA. The CDR3 loop spans 15 amino acids. CDR3 DNA: TGTGCCAGCAGCTTAGCAGCGGGGGGGCCAGATGAGCAGTTCTTC. Translated: CASSLAAGGPDEQFF.

This rearrangement joins TRBV7-6 to TRBJ2-2, with 10 positions matching TRBD2. The CDR3 is made up of 16 amino acids. The V gene's germline CDR1 is SGHVS and CDR2 FNYEAQ. J was trimmed by 1 base and V by 1 base; bases with no gene match: 0. CDR3 region: CASSLGLAGNTGELFF. The CDR3 coding sequence is TGTGCCAGCAGCTTAGGACTAGCGGGGAACACCGGGGAGCTGTTTTTT. Combining the CDR3 with reference TRBV7-6 and TRBJ2-2 gives the whole variable domain GAGVSQSPRYKVTKRGQDVALRCDPISGHVSLYWYRQALGQGPEFLTYFNYEAQQDKSGLPNDRFSAERPEGSISTLTIQRTEQRDSAMYRCASSLGLAGNTGELFFGEGSRLTVL.

The rearrangement links TRBV10-3 to TRBJ2-7; a possible D gene is TRBD2 (7 bases). V lost 4 bases to trimming and J lost 2 bases, with 18 bases between them. The germline CDR1 and CDR2 sequences are ENHRY and SYGVKD. CDR3 length equals 16 residues. CDR3 loop: CAISVPGRGGTYEQYF. Here the CDR3 DNA reads TGTGCCATCAGTGTTCCCGGCAGGGGAGGGACCTACGAGCAGTACTTC.

J is TRBJ1-5 and V is TRBV2; tentatively, D is TRBD1 (6 bases). Between the trimmed V and J ends, which lost 6 bases and 5 bases, there was a span of 11 bases. From germline, CDR1 is SNHLY and CDR2 FYNNEI. There are 13 residues in the CDR3. CDR3 amino acids: CASSVNRDQPQHF. For the CDR3, the DNA is TGTGCCAGCAGCGTTAACAGGGATCAGCCCCAGCATTTT.

This clone occurred once. This chain links TRBV4-1 with TRBJ1-2; maybe TRBD1 (5 bases). The CDR3 length is 18 residues. Germline assignment: CDR1 MGHRA and CDR2 YSYEKL. Between the trimmed V and J ends, which lost 0 bases and 7 bases, there was a span of 24 bases. The CDR3, as DNA: TGCGCCAGCAGCCAAGATCGCCCCCCAGGGCGGCTTAGTTCTGGCTACACCTTC. This encodes CASSQDRPPGRLSSGYTF.

The chain has TRBV6-1 and TRBJ2-7; 10 nucleotides align to TRBD1. From germline, CDR1 is MNHNS and CDR2 SASEGT. The CDR3 contains 15 residues. V gave up 5 bases and J gave up 2 bases; unmatched junction bases: 6. Here the CDR3 reads CASSPAGTGAYEQYF. The CDR3 DNA follows: TGTGCCAGCAGTCCAGCCGGGACAGGGGCCTACGAGCAGTACTTC.

This rearrangement joins TRBV11-2 to TRBJ1-2, with D possibly matching TRBD1 (5 bases). This CDR3 spans 17 amino acids. Germline V CDR1 and CDR2: SGHAT, FQNNGV. Trimming shortened V by 0 bases and J by 4 bases, and 18 bases separated the two germline ends. The CDR3 coding sequence is TGTGCCAGCAGCTTAGATCGGGGGGTAGACTTGTCCTATGGCTACACCTTC. Encoded protein: CASSLDRGVDLSYGYTF. Filled out from reference TRBV11-2 and TRBJ1-2, the complete variable domain reads EAGVAQSPRYKIIEKRQSVAFWCNPISGHATLYWYQQILGQGPKLLIQFQNNGVVDDSQLPKDRFSAERLKGVDSTLKIQPAKLEDSAVYLCASSLDRGVDLSYGYTFGSGTRLTVV.

The chain couples TRBV27 to TRBJ2-1; TRBD1 aligns across 9 bases. Germline lookup yields CDR1 MNHEY and CDR2 SMNVEV (reference sequence). The CDR3 has 17 residues. V gave up 3 bases and J gave up 2 bases; unmatched junction bases: 8. This CDR3 is CASSFGVTGGPYNEQFF. In DNA form, the CDR3 reads TGTGCCAGCAGTTTTGGGGTAACAGGGGGCCCCTACAATGAGCAGTTCTTC.

The chain is built from TRBV6-1 and TRBJ2-7; TRBD1 aligns across 10 bases. This CDR3 has 14 amino acids. Germline V gene lookup returns CDR1 MNHNS and CDR2 SASEGT. With 3 bases clipped from V and 4 bases from J, the junction kept 3 bases outside the gene matches. The CDR3 loop reads CASSEWDRGYEQYF. Written as DNA, the CDR3 is TGTGCCAGCAGTGAGTGGGACAGGGGTTACGAGCAGTACTTC.

Only a few counts were recorded for this clone. This chain connects TRBV7-9 to TRBJ1-6; D uncertain. The CDR3 runs 14 residues. Germline V CDR1 and CDR2: SEHNR, FQNEAQ (reference sequence). The V end lost 1 base, the J end lost 5 bases, and 6 bases lay between the germline ends. CDR3 residues: CASSLGHDNSPLHF. CDR3 sequence (DNA): TGTGCCAGCAGCTTAGGACACGATAATTCACCCCTCCACTTT. The whole variable domain, remainder taken from reference TRBV7-9 and TRBJ1-6, is DTGVSQNPRHKITKRGQNVTFRCDPISEHNRLYWYRQTLGQGPEFLTYFQNEAQLEKSRLLSDRFSAERPKGSFSTLEIQRTEQGDSAMYLCASSLGHDNSPLHFGNGTRLTVT.

The V call is TRBV6-1, the J call TRBJ1-1; possible D gene TRBD1, 5 bases. V dropped 10 bases and J dropped 0 bases, with 15 bases sitting between them. Germline values: CDR1 MNHNS, CDR2 SASEGT. CDR3 length: 14 residues. In DNA form, the CDR3 reads TGTGCCACCCGCCAGGACACCATGAACACTGAAGCTTTCTTT. Amino acid sequence: CATRQDTMNTEAFF.

The chain links TRBV7-9 to TRBJ1-2; D remains ambiguous. Germline values: CDR1 SEHNR, CDR2 FQNEAQ (reference sequence). V lost 5 bases, J lost 6 bases, and 10 bases lay in between. The CDR3 length is 12 residues. The CDR3 loop is CASSPTGDGYTF. The CDR3 coding sequence is TGTGCCAGCAGCCCGACCGGGGATGGCTACACCTTC.

This clone was counted only a few times. The V and J genes are TRBV10-3 and TRBJ2-7; tentatively, D is TRBD2 (5 bases). This CDR3 is built from 14 residues. CDR1 and CDR2 from the germline V gene are ENHRY and SYGVKD. Trimming took off 0 bases at V and 2 bases at J, with 8 bases between the two ends. The CDR3 is CAISESGRAYEQYF. The DNA for the CDR3 is TGTGCCATCAGTGAGTCGGGGAGAGCCTACGAGCAGTACTTC.

The chain is built from TRBV27 and TRBJ1-2; 9 bases fit TRBD1. Germline V lookup: CDR1 MNHEY, CDR2 SMNVEV (reference sequence). Trimming removed 6 bases from V and 3 bases from J; junction bases left unmatched: 23. This CDR3 has 20 amino acids. CDR3 in amino acids: CASRSRDRAATPTGDYGYTF. The CDR3 region has the DNA TGTGCCAGCAGGAGCCGGGACAGGGCCGCTACGCCGACTGGGGACTATGGCTACACCTTC.

CDR3 residues: CATSRDLGAQPQHF. As DNA, the CDR3 is TGTGCCACCAGCAGAGATCTAGGGGCTCAGCCCCAGCATTTT. J is TRBJ1-5 and V is TRBV15, with D possibly matching TRBD1 (5 bases). The germline gives CDR1 LNHNV, CDR2 YYDKDF (reference sequence). The CDR3 consists of 14 residues. Trimming took off 0 bases at V and 6 bases at J, with 9 bases between the two ends.

This chain uses TRBV6-1 with TRBJ2-7; D is perhaps TRBD1 (5 bases). The ends were cut back, 0 bases at V and 2 bases at J, with 8 bases in the middle. Germline V gene lookup returns CDR1 MNHNS and CDR2 SASEGT. CDR3 length: 14 residues. In nucleotides, the CDR3 is TGTGCCAGCAGTGAAGCGGACACCACCTACGAGCAGTACTTC. Translating it yields CASSEADTTYEQYF.

The rearrangement uses TRBV25-1 and TRBJ2-7; possibly TRBD1 for D (6 bases). The CDR3 spans 14 residues. V was trimmed by 1 base and J by 1 base, leaving 8 bases between them. Germline V gene data show CDR1 as MGHDK and CDR2 as SYGVNS. CDR3 sequence reads: CASSESGQSYEQYF. CDR3 nucleotides: TGTGCCAGCAGTGAATCGGGACAATCCTACGAGCAGTACTTC.

This chain uses TRBV29-1 with TRBJ2-7; D is perhaps TRBD1 (6 bases). This CDR3 has 13 residues. Germline V gives CDR1 SQVTM, CDR2 ANQGSEA. The V end was cut by 6 bases, the J end by 2 bases, with 14 bases between. CDR3 coding DNA: TGCAGCGTAAGACAGGACCTAACCTACGAGCAGTACTTC. Its protein is CSVRQDLTYEQYF.

A few counts support this clone. The rearrangement uses TRBV18 and TRBJ1-6, with D possibly matching TRBD1 (5 bases). The CDR3 runs to 15 residues. Germline-derived CDR1 and CDR2 are KGHSH and LQKENI. Trimming removed 3 bases from V and 1 base from J, with 7 bases in between. In DNA form, the CDR3 reads TGTGCCAGCTCACCGGGGCAATCCTATAATTCACCCCTCCACTTT. Translated: CASSPGQSYNSPLHF.

This sequence joins TRBV27 and TRBJ1-1; possible D gene TRBD1, 5 bases. The germline gives CDR1 MNHEY, CDR2 SMNVEV (reference sequence). Deletions cut 4 bases from V and 6 bases from J, with 9 bases between. The CDR3 extends over 12 amino acids. CDR3 nucleotides: TGTGCCAGCAGTTCTTGGGGGGCTGAAGCTTTCTTT. Translating gives CASSSWGAEAFF.

V is TRBV7-2 and J is TRBJ2-3; D is unresolved. Germline CDR1 SGHTA, CDR2 FQGNSA. V was trimmed by 5 bases and J by 2 bases, leaving 11 bases between them. The CDR3 consists of 14 residues. The CDR3 nucleotides are TGTGCCAGCAGCCTAACGAGTTCCACAGATACGCAGTATTTT. Translated, it gives CASSLTSSTDTQYF.

The chain combines TRBV9 with TRBJ2-1; 8 bases map to TRBD2. Germline CDR1 SGDLS, CDR2 YYNGEE. The CDR3 spans 16 residues. J lost 8 bases, V lost 0 bases, and 10 bases had no gene match. The CDR3 DNA is TGTGCCAGCAGCGTAGTGCCAGCGGGGGTCATGCATGAGCAGTTCTTC. Protein sequence: CASSVVPAGVMHEQFF.

The V gene is TRBV9, the J gene TRBJ1-5, with D possibly being TRBD1 (5 bases). The CDR3 extends over 15 amino acids. Trimming stripped 3 bases from V and 4 bases from J, with 14 bases between. Germline V lookup: CDR1 SGDLS, CDR2 YYNGEE. The CDR3 region has the DNA TGTGCCAGCAGCGCAGGTGGGACTCAAAATCAGCCCCAGCATTTT. Amino acid sequence: CASSAGGTQNQPQHF.

V and J are TRBV6-6 and TRBJ2-3, with 7 bases aligning to TRBD2. This CDR3 contains 14 residues. Germline V CDR1 and CDR2: MNHNY, SVGAGI (reference sequence). Trimming took 6 bases from V and 2 from J; bases not matched to a gene: 5. The CDR3 loop reads CASSPGRDTDTQYF. CDR3 nucleotides: TGTGCCAGCAGCCCGGGGAGGGACACAGATACGCAGTATTTT.

This clone was recorded a few times. This chain uses TRBV28 with TRBJ2-3, with TRBD2 matching over 11 bases. Germline CDR1 MDHEN, CDR2 SYDVKM. The CDR3 loop spans 16 amino acids. The V and J ends lost 4 bases and 5 bases, in that order; junction bases with no gene match: 8. This CDR3 reads CASSSTSGGTLDTQYF. The CDR3, as DNA: TGTGCCAGCAGTTCTACTAGCGGGGGAACTTTAGATACGCAGTATTTT.

In nucleotides, the CDR3 is TGTGCCAGCAGCTTGCCGGGCGGGGGGACCTCTGGGGCCAACGTCCTGACTTTC. It specifies CASSLPGGGTSGANVLTF. This sequence joins TRBV5-6 and TRBJ2-6, with 8 bases that match TRBD2. The trim removed 1 base at V and 0 bases at J, leaving 6 bases unmatched. The CDR3 is 18 residues long. Germline CDR1 and CDR2: SGHDT and YYEEEE.

The CDR3 bases are TGTGCCAGCAGCTACAACAGGGTTAGCTACACCTTC. It yields the protein CASSYNRVSYTF. V usage is TRBV7-9 and J usage is TRBJ1-2; perhaps TRBD1 as D (6 bases). V lost 4 bases and J 9 bases, leaving 12 bases between the germline ends. The CDR3 runs 12 residues. Per germline, CDR1 SEHNR and CDR2 FQNEAQ (reference sequence).

This clone was observed once. This chain links TRBV5-1 with TRBJ1-1; perhaps TRBD1 as D (5 bases). Germline V gives CDR1 SGHRS, CDR2 YFSETQ. V gave up 0 bases and J gave up 1 base, with 10 bases separating them. CDR3 length: 15 amino acids. The CDR3 DNA reads TGCGCCAGCAGCTTGGAAGCAGGGAAGAACACTGAAGCTTTCTTT. Translated: CASSLEAGKNTEAFF. The whole variable domain, filled in from reference TRBV5-1 and TRBJ1-1, reads KAGVTQTPRYLIKTRGQQVTLSCSPISGHRSVSWYQQTPGQGLQFLFEYFSETQRNKGNFPGRFSGRQFSNSRSEMNVSTLELGDSALYLCASSLEAGKNTEAFFGQGTRLTVV.

As regards this clone: Lacking the conserved final phenylalanine or tryptophan, this CDR3 likely reflects a read error. This rearrangement joins TRBV10-1 to TRBJ1-1, with 8 bases lining up with TRBD1. Germline V gives CDR1 WNHNN, CDR2 SYGVQD (reference sequence). The J segment lost 4 bases and the V segment lost 10 bases, leaving 8 bases of the junction unmatched. CDR3 size: 13 residues. Here the CDR3 DNA reads TGCGCCACTCAACAGGGGGTCGCCACTGAAGCTTTCGTT. Protein product: CATQQGVATEAFV.

The rearrangement uses TRBV15 and TRBJ1-6; 7 nucleotides align to TRBD1. The CDR3 totals 16 residues. Germline V gene lookup returns CDR1 LNHNV and CDR2 YYDKDF (reference sequence). The trim removed 3 bases at V and 6 bases at J, leaving 8 bases unmatched. The CDR3 loop is CATSRGRRDSNSPLHF. In nucleotides, the CDR3 is TGTGCCACCAGCAGGGGACGCCGGGACAGTAATTCACCCCTCCACTTT.